Below, 27 T cell receptor beta chains from the same sample are listed, as sequenced in a study of preoperative IRX-2 immunotherapy in early breast cancer. Sequencing was performed with immunoSEQ multiplex PCR; in TCRdb, only in-frame clones are kept and a portion is missing. The sample contains 20,000 to 30,000 clones, around four fifths of which appear only once. The treatment was: preoperative locoregional IRX-2 cytokine immunotherapy. This material consisted of lymph node tissue, taken after IRX-2 immunotherapy. These receptors were collected from a human donor with breast cancer.

The rearrangement joins TRBV28 to TRBJ2-5, with D perhaps TRBD2 (6 bases). The germline V and J ends were trimmed by 10 bases and 4 bases, with 16 bases remaining between them. This CDR3 is 13 amino acids long. Germline V gene lookup returns CDR1 MDHEN and CDR2 SYDVKM. The CDR3 spells CATGGTLIETQYF. As DNA, the CDR3 is TGTGCCACTGGCGGGACTCTTATAGAGACCCAGTACTTC.

The rearrangement joins TRBV29-1 to TRBJ2-1; 13 nucleotides line up with TRBD2. Trimming removed 6 bases from V and 5 bases from J; junction bases left unmatched: 7. This CDR3 spans 15 amino acids. Germline CDR1 SQVTM, CDR2 ANQGSEA. As DNA, the CDR3 is TGCAGCGTGTTATTCACTAGCGGGGGGGACAATGAGCAGTTCTTC. This gives the protein CSVLFTSGGDNEQFF.

The chain joins TRBV18 to TRBJ1-1; 7 nucleotides agree with TRBD1. V lost 4 bases to trimming and J lost 4 bases; unmatched junction nucleotides: 6. The CDR3 extends over 14 amino acids. Germline assignment: CDR1 KGHSH and CDR2 LQKENI. CDR3 loop: CASSRQGQTTEAFF. In DNA, the CDR3 is TGTGCCAGCTCACGACAGGGACAGACCACTGAAGCTTTCTTT.

The V and J genes are TRBV29-1 and TRBJ1-2, with TRBD1 identical over 7 bases. Germline lookup yields CDR1 SQVTM and CDR2 ANQGSEA. The CDR3 is 13 amino acids. Trimming at V came to 4 bases and at J to 0 bases, leaving 2 bases not matched to a gene. CDR3 loop: CSVGDSPNYGYTF. CDR3 DNA: TGCAGCGTTGGGGACAGTCCTAACTATGGCTACACCTTC.

The genes are TRBV18 and TRBJ1-2; D call uncertain. V lost 3 bases and J lost 7, with 18 bases in between. The germline V gene has CDR1 KGHSH and CDR2 LQKENI. The length of the CDR3 is 15 residues. Here the CDR3 reads CASSPGWQVVGGYTF. CDR3 sequence (DNA): TGTGCCAGCTCACCGGGTTGGCAGGTTGTTGGTGGCTACACCTTC.

Note on this clone: At one boundary the junction diverges from the germline segment, which might be a read error. This chain connects TRBV6-8 to TRBJ1-2; D is unclear. Germline values: CDR1 MNHGY, CDR2 SAAAGT. This CDR3 has 13 amino acids. This CDR3 is CASSYSSWSAGNF. The DNA of the CDR3 is TGTGCCAGCAGTTACTCGAGCTGGAGCGCGGGGAACTTC.

The V and J genes are TRBV18 and TRBJ1-1; 9 bases are a match to TRBD1. Trimming cost V 6 bases and J 2 bases; bases outside gene matches: 4. Germline CDR1 is KGHSH and CDR2 is LQKENI. The CDR3 length is 14 residues. The CDR3: CASSGTGFNTEAFF. In DNA, the CDR3 is TGTGCCAGCTCGGGGACAGGGTTTAACACTGAAGCTTTCTTT.

The chain recombines TRBV7-1 with TRBJ2-3; possible D gene TRBD1, 6 bases. TRBV7-1 has ORF status, its function being uncertain. V was clipped by 5 bases and J by 1 base, with 16 bases between them. CDR3 length: 16 amino acids. CDR3 bases: TGTGCCAGCAGCCCAAGGGCAGGGGCCGGCACAGATACGCAGTATTTT. Residues: CASSPRAGAGTDTQYF.

J is TRBJ1-2 and V is TRBV2, with 8 bases identical to TRBD1. Germline assignment: CDR1 SNHLY and CDR2 FYNNEI. Germline trimming cut 6 bases from V and 3 bases from J; bases unmatched to any gene: 9. The CDR3 totals 15 residues. CDR3 sequence: CASSEGQALHYGYTF. The CDR3 DNA is TGTGCCAGCAGCGAGGGACAGGCCCTTCACTATGGCTACACCTTC.

V is TRBV28 and J is TRBJ2-5, with D tentatively TRBD1 or TRBD2 (5 bases each). V was pared by 9 bases and J by 3 bases, with 14 bases between. Germline CDR1 is MDHEN and CDR2 is SYDVKM. The CDR3 is 13 amino acids. The CDR3 sequence: CASLGRGEETQYF. In DNA form, the CDR3 reads TGTGCCAGTCTAGGTAGAGGGGAAGAGACCCAGTACTTC.

The chain has TRBV19 and TRBJ1-2, with 10 bases fitting TRBD1. This CDR3 contains 15 residues. Losses at the gene ends were 7 bases for V and 2 bases for J; bases not matched to a gene: 7. Per germline, CDR1 LNHDA and CDR2 SQIVND (reference sequence). Here the CDR3 DNA reads TGTGCCAGTACCGACAGGGGGCGAAGGAACTATGGCTACACCTTC. Amino acids: CASTDRGRRNYGYTF.

V usage is TRBV11-3 and J usage is TRBJ1-2; D remains unclear. Germline loops: CDR1 SGHNT, CDR2 YENEEA. Trimming removed 0 bases from V and 1 base from J, with 9 bases in between. The CDR3 is 15 residues long. The CDR3 coding sequence is TGTGCCAGCAGCTTAGAGGTGGGGATTAACTATGGCTACACCTTC. It codes for CASSLEVGINYGYTF.

The chain links TRBV18 to TRBJ2-3; D gene unclear. V was pared by 3 bases and J by 8 bases, with 24 bases between. The CDR3 sequence is 17 residues long. Germline lookup yields CDR1 KGHSH and CDR2 LQKENI. The CDR3 DNA is TGTGCCAGCTCACCCACGGGTCCCAGTAATCTAATGGGTACGCAGTATTTT. It is translated as CASSPTGPSNLMGTQYF.

The chain carries TRBV28 and TRBJ1-1; tentatively, D is TRBD1 (6 bases). Trimming shortened V by 4 bases and J by 1 base, and 19 bases separated the two germline ends. This CDR3 has 17 residues. Germline CDR1 MDHEN, CDR2 SYDVKM. CDR3 nucleotide sequence: TGTGCCAGCAGTTCACAAAAACGTCGGACAGCGAACACTGAAGCTTTCTTT. Its protein is CASSSQKRRTANTEAFF.

The chain recombines TRBV18 with TRBJ1-1; no reliable D call. The length of the CDR3 is 15 residues. V shed 3 bases and J shed 1 base, with 12 bases lying between them. In germline, CDR1 is KGHSH, CDR2 LQKENI. CDR3 DNA: TGTGCCAGCTCACCTGGGCAGGTCAAGAACACTGAAGCTTTCTTT. It translates to CASSPGQVKNTEAFF.

The V gene is TRBV19, the J gene TRBJ1-5, with D hard to call. Germline loops: CDR1 LNHDA, CDR2 SQIVND (reference sequence). This CDR3 spans 12 amino acids. V dropped 2 bases and J dropped 6 bases, with 5 bases sitting between them. DNA of the CDR3: TGTGCCAGTAGTATAACTGCTCAGCCCCAGCATTTT. It translates to CASSITAQPQHF.

CDR3 residues: CASSPDQGSGNTIYF. The CDR3 DNA is TGTGCCAGCAGCCCGGACCAGGGATCGGGAAACACCATATATTTT. The chain couples TRBV7-7 to TRBJ1-3, with D maybe TRBD1 (5 bases). In germline, CDR1 is SSHAT, CDR2 FNYEAQ (reference sequence). Trimming stripped 5 bases from V and 4 bases from J, with 15 bases between. The CDR3 has 15 residues. Full variable domain (outside the CDR3, taken from reference TRBV7-7 and TRBJ1-3): GAGVSQSPRYKVTKRGQDVTLRCDPISSHATLYWYQQALGQGPEFLTYFNYEAQPDKSGLPSDRFSAERPEGSISTLTIQRTEQRDSAMYRCASSPDQGSGNTIYFGEGSWLTVV.

The genes are TRBV19 and TRBJ1-3, with D possibly matching TRBD1 (5 bases). V gave up 4 bases and J gave up 0 bases, with 16 bases separating them. Germline values: CDR1 LNHDA, CDR2 SQIVND (reference sequence). The CDR3 covers 17 residues. The CDR3 bases are TGTGCCAGTAGTACCCGAGTCGGGGGGAGCTCTGGAAACACCATATATTTT. It specifies CASSTRVGGSSGNTIYF.

The chain is built from TRBV11-3 and TRBJ2-6, with D unclear. Germline CDR1 reads SGHNT; CDR2 reads YENEEA. The CDR3 has 18 amino acids. Trimming stripped 5 bases from V and 2 bases from J, with 19 bases between. The CDR3 DNA reads TGTGCCAGCAGCCGCCAGGCGGTTCCGAATACTGGGGCCAACGTCCTGACTTTC. Translation: CASSRQAVPNTGANVLTF.

The rearrangement uses TRBV29-1 and TRBJ2-5, with D possibly being TRBD1 or TRBD2 (5 bases each). The germline gives CDR1 SQVTM, CDR2 ANQGSEA. The CDR3 is made up of 12 amino acids. V was shortened by 8 bases and J by 4 bases, with 14 bases between the two germline ends. The CDR3 DNA sequence: TGCAGCTGTGGGGGATGGGGAGAGACCCAGTACTTC. It yields the protein CSCGGWGETQYF.

The chain employs TRBV6-8 and TRBJ2-6; a weak D match, TRBD1 (6 bases). CDR1 is MNHGY, CDR2 SAAAGT, per germline. V lost 6 bases and J 6 bases, leaving 12 bases between the germline ends. CDR3 length equals 14 residues. This chain's CDR3 is CASSLQGAANVLTF. Written as DNA, the CDR3 is TGTGCCAGCAGCCTACAGGGTGCGGCCAACGTCCTGACTTTC.

The chain joins TRBV6-8 to TRBJ1-2; no clear D. Trimming took off 10 bases at V and 7 bases at J, with 16 bases between the two ends. This CDR3 has 12 amino acids. In germline, CDR1 is MNHGY, CDR2 SAAAGT. The CDR3 spells CAIKEEVGGYTF. CDR3 in DNA: TGTGCCATTAAGGAGGAGGTCGGTGGCTACACCTTC.

The chain links TRBV19 to TRBJ1-5, with TRBD1 as a possible D gene (6 bases). Germline CDR1 is LNHDA and CDR2 is SQIVND (reference sequence). The CDR3 covers 13 residues. V lost 10 bases, J lost 7 bases, and 17 bases lay in between. The CDR3 sequence is CATGGGGGQPQHF. Written as DNA, the CDR3 is TGTGCCACCGGTGGGGGCGGAGGACAGCCCCAGCATTTT.

The rearrangement links TRBV28 to TRBJ1-1; no definite D call. CDR3 length: 14 residues. V lost 5 bases and J 4 bases, leaving 14 bases between the germline ends. In germline, CDR1 is MDHEN, CDR2 SYDVKM. CDR3 region: CASSNWNSGTEAFF. The CDR3 DNA reads as TGTGCCAGCAGTAATTGGAACAGCGGCACTGAAGCTTTCTTT.

The genes are TRBV28 and TRBJ1-6, with D perhaps TRBD1 (6 bases). Germline lookup yields CDR1 MDHEN and CDR2 SYDVKM. CDR3 size: 15 residues. Trimming took 7 bases from V and 7 from J, leaving 17 bases between them. CDR3: CASNGPQGSNSPLHF. DNA for the CDR3: TGTGCCAGCAACGGACCACAGGGCTCCAATTCACCCCTCCACTTT.

The chain recombines TRBV5-1 with TRBJ2-3, with 10 bases that match TRBD2. V lost 5 bases, J lost 6 bases, and 6 bases stayed unmatched. Germline CDR1 is SGHRS and CDR2 is YFSETQ. This CDR3 has 14 amino acids. The CDR3 reads CASRNLAGADTQYF. CDR3 nucleotides: TGCGCCAGCAGGAACCTAGCGGGGGCCGATACGCAGTATTTT.

J is TRBJ1-3 and V is TRBV18; D remains ambiguous. This CDR3 region has 14 residues. The germline V and J ends were trimmed by 3 bases and 3 bases, with 9 bases remaining between them. Germline assignment: CDR1 KGHSH and CDR2 LQKENI. The CDR3 is CASSPPAYGNTIYF. The CDR3 DNA follows: TGTGCCAGCTCACCGCCCGCGTATGGAAACACCATATATTTT.